This TCR beta chain was sequenced in a study of T cell responses to AZD1222 COVID-19 vaccine. Trimming removed 3 bases at V and 1 base at J, with 6 bases between. Per germline, CDR1 SNHLY and CDR2 FYNNEI. This CDR3 has 13 residues. Profiled with immunoSEQ multiplex PCR; TCRdb holds only in-frame clones, not every one. This sample has about 140,000 clones, with about 91% found just once. The clonotype originates from an adult who received the AZD1222 COVID-19 vaccine. Sequenced here: peripheral blood, sampled 28 days after the second AZD1222 dose. The gene calls are TRBV2 and TRBJ1-1; no clear D gene. The CDR3 protein is CASSDEANTEAFF. The CDR3 DNA is TGTGCCAGCAGTGATGAGGCGAACACTGAAGCTTTCTTT.